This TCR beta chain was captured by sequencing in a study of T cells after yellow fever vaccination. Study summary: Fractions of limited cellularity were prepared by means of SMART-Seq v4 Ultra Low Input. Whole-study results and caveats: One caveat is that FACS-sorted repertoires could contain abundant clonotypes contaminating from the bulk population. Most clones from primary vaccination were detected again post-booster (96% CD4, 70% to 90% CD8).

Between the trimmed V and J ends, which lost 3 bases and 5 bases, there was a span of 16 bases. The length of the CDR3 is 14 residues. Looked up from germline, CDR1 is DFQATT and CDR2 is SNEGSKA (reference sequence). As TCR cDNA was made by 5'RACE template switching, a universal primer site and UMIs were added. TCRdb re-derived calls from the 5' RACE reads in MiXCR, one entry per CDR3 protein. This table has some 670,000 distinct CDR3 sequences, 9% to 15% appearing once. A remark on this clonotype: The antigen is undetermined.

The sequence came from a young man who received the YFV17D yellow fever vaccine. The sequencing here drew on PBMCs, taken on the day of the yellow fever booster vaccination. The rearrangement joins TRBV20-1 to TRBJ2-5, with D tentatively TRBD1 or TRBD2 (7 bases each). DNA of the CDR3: TGCAGTGCTAGCCTACAGGGGCGGGGGGAGACCCAGTACTTC. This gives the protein CSASLQGRGETQYF.